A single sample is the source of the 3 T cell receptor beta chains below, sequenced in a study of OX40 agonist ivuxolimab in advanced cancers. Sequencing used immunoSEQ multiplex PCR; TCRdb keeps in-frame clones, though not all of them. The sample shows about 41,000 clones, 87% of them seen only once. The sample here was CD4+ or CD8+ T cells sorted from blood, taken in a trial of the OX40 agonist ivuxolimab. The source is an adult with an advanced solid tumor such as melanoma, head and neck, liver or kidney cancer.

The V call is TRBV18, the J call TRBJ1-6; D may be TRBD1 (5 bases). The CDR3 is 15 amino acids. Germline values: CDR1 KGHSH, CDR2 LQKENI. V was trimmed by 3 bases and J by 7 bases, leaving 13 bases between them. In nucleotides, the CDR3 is TGTGCCAGCTCACCTTTGGGAGGGGTGAATTCACCCCTCCACTTT. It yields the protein CASSPLGGVNSPLHF.

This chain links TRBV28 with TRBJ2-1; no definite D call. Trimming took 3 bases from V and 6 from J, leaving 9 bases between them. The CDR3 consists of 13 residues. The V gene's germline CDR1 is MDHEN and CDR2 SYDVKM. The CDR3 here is CASSLTVVNEQFF. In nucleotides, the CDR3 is TGTGCCAGCAGTTTGACGGTTGTCAATGAGCAGTTCTTC.

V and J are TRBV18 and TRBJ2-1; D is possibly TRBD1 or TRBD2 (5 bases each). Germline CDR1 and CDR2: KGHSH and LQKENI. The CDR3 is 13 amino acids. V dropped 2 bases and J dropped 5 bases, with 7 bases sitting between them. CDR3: CASSPGTNNEQFF. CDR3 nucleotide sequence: TGTGCCAGCTCACCAGGGACCAACAATGAGCAGTTCTTC. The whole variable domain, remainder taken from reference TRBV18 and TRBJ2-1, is NAGVMQNPRHLVRRRGQEARLRCSPMKGHSHVYWYRQLPEEGLKFMVYLQKENIIDESGMPKERFSAEFPKEGPSILRIQQVVRGDSAAYFCASSPGTNNEQFFGPGTRLTVL.